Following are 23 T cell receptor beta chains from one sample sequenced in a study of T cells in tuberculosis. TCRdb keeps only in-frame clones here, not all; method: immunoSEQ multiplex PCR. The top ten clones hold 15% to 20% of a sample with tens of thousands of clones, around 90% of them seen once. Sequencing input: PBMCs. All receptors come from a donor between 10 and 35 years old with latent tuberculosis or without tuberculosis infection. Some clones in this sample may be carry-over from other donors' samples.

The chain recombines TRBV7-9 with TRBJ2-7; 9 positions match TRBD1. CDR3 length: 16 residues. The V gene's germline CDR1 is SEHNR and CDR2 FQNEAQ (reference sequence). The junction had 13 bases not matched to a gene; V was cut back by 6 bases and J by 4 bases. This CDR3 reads CASSKFVGTGPYEQYF. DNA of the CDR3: TGTGCCAGCAGTAAGTTTGTTGGGACAGGGCCTTACGAGCAGTACTTC.

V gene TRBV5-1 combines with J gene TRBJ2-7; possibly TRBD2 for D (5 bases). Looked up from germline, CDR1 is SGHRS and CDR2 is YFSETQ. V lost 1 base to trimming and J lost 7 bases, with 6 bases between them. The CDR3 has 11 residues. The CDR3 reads CASSLRGEQYF. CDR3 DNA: TGCGCCAGCAGCTTGCGGGGAGAGCAGTACTTC.

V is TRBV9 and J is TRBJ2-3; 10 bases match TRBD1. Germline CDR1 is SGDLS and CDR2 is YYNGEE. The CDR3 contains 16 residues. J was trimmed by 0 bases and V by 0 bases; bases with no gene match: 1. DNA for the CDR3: TGTGCCAGCAGCGTAGGGGACAGGGGTAGCACAGATACGCAGTATTTT. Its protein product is CASSVGDRGSTDTQYF.

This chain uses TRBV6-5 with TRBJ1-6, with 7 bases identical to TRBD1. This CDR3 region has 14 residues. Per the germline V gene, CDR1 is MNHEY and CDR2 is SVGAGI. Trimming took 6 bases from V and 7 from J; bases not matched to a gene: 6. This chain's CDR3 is CASSRGQKNSPLHF. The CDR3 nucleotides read TGTGCCAGCAGCCGGGGACAGAAGAATTCACCCCTCCACTTT.

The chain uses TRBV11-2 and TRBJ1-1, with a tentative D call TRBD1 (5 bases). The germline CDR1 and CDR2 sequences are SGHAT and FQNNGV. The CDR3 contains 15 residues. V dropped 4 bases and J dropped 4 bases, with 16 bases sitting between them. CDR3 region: CASSYGPGWGTEAFF. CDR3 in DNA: TGTGCCAGCAGCTATGGCCCAGGGTGGGGCACTGAAGCTTTCTTT.

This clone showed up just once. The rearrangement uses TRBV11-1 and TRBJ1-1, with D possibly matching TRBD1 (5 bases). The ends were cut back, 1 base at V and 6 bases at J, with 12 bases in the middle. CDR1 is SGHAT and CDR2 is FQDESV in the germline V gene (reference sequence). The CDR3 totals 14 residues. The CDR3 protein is CASSLDGAGAEAFF. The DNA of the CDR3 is TGTGCCAGCAGCTTAGATGGGGCCGGAGCTGAAGCTTTCTTT.

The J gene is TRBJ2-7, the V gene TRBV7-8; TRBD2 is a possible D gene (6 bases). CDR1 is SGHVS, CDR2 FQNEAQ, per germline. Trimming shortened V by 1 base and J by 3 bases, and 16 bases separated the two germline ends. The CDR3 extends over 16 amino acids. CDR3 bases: TGTGCCAGCAGCTTAGGGTCCTTAGGCGGGAACTACGAGCAGTACTTC. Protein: CASSLGSLGGNYEQYF.

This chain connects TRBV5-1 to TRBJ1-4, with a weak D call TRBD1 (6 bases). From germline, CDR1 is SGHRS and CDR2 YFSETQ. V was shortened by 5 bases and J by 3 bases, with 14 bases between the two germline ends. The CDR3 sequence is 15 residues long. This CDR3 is CASSQQGVANEKLFF. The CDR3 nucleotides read TGCGCCAGCAGTCAACAGGGAGTAGCTAATGAAAAACTGTTTTTT.

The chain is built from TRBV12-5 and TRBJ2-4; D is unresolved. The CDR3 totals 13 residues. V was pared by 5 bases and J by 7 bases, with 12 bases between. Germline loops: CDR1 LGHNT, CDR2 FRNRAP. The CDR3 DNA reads TGTGCTAGTGGTGGTAGCAGTATGAACATTCAGTACTTC. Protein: CASGGSSMNIQYF.

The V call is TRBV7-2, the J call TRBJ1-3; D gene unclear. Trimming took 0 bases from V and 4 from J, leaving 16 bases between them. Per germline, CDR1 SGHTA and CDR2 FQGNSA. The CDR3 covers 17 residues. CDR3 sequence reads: CASSLAGSVRTGNTIYF. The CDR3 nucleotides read TGTGCCAGCAGCTTAGCCGGGTCGGTCAGAACGGGAAACACCATATATTTT.

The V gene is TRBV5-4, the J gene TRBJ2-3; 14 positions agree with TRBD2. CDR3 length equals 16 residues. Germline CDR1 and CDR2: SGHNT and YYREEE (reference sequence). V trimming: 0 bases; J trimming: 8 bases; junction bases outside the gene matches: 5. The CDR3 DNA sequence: TGTGCCAGCAGCTTGGATCAGGGACTAGCGGGGGCTACGCAGTATTTT. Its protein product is CASSLDQGLAGATQYF.

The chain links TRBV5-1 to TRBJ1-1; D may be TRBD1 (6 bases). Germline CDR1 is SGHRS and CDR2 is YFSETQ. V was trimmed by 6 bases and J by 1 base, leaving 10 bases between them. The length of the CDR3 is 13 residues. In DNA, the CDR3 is TGCGCCAGCATAGGCAGGGGGAACACTGAAGCTTTCTTT. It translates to CASIGRGNTEAFF. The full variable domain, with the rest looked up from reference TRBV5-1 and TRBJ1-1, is KAGVTQTPRYLIKTRGQQVTLSCSPISGHRSVSWYQQTPGQGLQFLFEYFSETQRNKGNFPGRFSGRQFSNSRSEMNVSTLELGDSALYLCASIGRGNTEAFFGQGTRLTVV.

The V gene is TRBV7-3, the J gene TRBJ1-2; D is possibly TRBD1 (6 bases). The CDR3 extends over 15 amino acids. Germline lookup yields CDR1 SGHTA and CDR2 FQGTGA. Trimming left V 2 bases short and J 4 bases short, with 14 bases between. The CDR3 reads CASSLFKQGSYGYTF. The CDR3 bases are TGTGCCAGCAGCTTATTCAAACAGGGAAGCTATGGCTACACCTTC.

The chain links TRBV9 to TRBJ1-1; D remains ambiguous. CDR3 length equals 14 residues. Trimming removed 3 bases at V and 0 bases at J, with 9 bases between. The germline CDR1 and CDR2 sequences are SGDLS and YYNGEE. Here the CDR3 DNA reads TGTGCCAGCAGCGATTGGGCGATGAACACTGAAGCTTTCTTT. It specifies CASSDWAMNTEAFF.

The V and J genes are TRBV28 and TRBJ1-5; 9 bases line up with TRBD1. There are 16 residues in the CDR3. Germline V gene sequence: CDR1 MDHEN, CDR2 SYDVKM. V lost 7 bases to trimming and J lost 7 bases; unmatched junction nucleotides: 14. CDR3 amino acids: CASNSPGTGNRQPQHF. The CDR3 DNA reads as TGTGCCAGCAACTCTCCCGGGACAGGGAACCGACAGCCCCAGCATTTT.

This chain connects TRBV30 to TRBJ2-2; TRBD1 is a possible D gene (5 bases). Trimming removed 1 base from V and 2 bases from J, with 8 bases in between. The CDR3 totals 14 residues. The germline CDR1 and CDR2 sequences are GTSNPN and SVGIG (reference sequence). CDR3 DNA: TGTGCCTGGAGTGGACAGACCAACACCGGGGAGCTGTTTTTT. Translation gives CAWSGQTNTGELFF.

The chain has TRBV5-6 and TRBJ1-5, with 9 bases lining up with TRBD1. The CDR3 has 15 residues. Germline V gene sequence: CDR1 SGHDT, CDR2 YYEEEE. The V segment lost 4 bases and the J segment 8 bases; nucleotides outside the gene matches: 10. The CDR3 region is CASSVDRGPPEPQHF. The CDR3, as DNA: TGTGCCAGCAGCGTGGACAGGGGCCCCCCTGAGCCCCAGCATTTT.

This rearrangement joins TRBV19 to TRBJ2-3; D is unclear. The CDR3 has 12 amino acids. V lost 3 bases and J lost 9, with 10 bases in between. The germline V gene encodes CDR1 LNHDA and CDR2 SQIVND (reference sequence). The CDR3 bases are TGTGCCAGTAGTATGTCGAGTTACACGCAGTATTTT. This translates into CASSMSSYTQYF.

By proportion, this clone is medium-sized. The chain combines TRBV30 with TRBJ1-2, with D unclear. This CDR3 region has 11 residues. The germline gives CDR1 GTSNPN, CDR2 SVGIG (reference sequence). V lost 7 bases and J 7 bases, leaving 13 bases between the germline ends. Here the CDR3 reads CAYSWESGYTF. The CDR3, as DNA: TGTGCCTACTCGTGGGAGAGTGGCTACACCTTC.

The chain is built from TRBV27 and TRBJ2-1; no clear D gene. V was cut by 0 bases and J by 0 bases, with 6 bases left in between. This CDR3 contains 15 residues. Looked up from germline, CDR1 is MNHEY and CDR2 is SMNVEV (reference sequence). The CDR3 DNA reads TGTGCCAGCAGTTTATCGTTATTCTCCTACAATGAGCAGTTCTTC. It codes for CASSLSLFSYNEQFF.

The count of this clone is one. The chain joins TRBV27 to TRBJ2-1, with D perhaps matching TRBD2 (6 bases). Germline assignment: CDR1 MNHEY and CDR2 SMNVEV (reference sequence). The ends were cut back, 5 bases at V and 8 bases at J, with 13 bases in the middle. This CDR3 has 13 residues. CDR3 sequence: CASSTRETYEQFF. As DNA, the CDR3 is TGTGCCAGCAGTACCCGGGAGACCTATGAGCAGTTCTTC.

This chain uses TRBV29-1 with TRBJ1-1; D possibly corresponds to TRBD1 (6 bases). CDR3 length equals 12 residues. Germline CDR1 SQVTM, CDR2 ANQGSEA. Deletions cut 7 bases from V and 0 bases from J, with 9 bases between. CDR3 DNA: TGCAGCGGCGACAGGTTGAACACTGAAGCTTTCTTT. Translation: CSGDRLNTEAFF.

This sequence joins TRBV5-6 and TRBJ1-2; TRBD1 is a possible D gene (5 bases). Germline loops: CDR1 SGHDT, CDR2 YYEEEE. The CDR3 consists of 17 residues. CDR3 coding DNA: TGTGCTTCGAAACGGAGGGGCAGGGTCGGAGATGACTATGGCTACACCTTC. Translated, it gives CASKRRGRVGDDYGYTF.